This TCR beta chain is from a study of regulatory T cells in long-lasting Graves disease. V was clipped by 7 bases and J by 7 bases, with 14 bases between them. Germline lookup yields CDR1 SQVTM and CDR2 ANQGSEA. The CDR3 loop spans 12 amino acids. Time point in this sample: newly diagnosed GD, antithyroid drugs for less than 3 months. The TCR library was made from RNA that had been extracted from PBMCs in TRIzol. Graves' disease diagnosis followed American Thyroid Association guidelines. Both iRepertoire HTBI primers and Arm-PCR of CDR3 regions were used to build the TCR beta libraries. TCRdb recomputed calls from the multiplex PCR reads with MiXCR, one row per CDR3 protein. The sample has hundreds of thousands of distinct CDR3 sequences, roughly 14% seen once. The same sample was also used in a study of T cells in Graves' hyperthyroidism and ophthalmopathy.

The specimen was peripheral blood mononuclear cells (PBMCs), collected at new diagnosis, from a patient treated with antithyroid drugs. This rearrangement joins TRBV29-1 to TRBJ1-3, with D maybe TRBD1 (5 bases). The origin of this receptor is a man aged 30-40 years with Graves disease. The DNA of the CDR3 is TGCAGCGCTTCGACCCCAGGGAACACCATATATTTT. Translation gives CSASTPGNTIYF.